This TCR beta chain came from a study of a mutant IDH1 vaccine in newly diagnosed glioma. General observations from the study: The occurrence of vaccine-induced immune responses was seen in around 94% of patients.

This CDR3 has 14 residues. In germline, CDR1 is MNHEY, CDR2 SMNVEV (reference sequence). The ends lost 5 bases at V and 7 bases at J; junction bases unmatched: 10. The sample holds one count of this clone. The antigen is not known. Using immunoSEQ multiplex PCR, the repertoire was profiled, and TCRdb retains in-frame clones only, with some absent. Here the sample spans fewer than 45,000 clones, 85% to 90% being singletons. Time point described: week 35, safety follow-up. Topical imiquimod was applied with each vaccine dose, which held 300 ug of mutant IDH1 20-mer peptide. The genes are TRBV27 and TRBJ1-1, with 7 bases that match TRBD1. This receptor was identified in a man aged 40-49 years with glioma. Sequenced material: PBMCs, taken from a glioma patient whose treatment included an IDH1 peptide vaccine. CDR3 loop: CASSPQTGLGEAFF. The CDR3 bases are TGTGCCAGCAGTCCACAGACAGGGCTGGGTGAAGCTTTCTTT.